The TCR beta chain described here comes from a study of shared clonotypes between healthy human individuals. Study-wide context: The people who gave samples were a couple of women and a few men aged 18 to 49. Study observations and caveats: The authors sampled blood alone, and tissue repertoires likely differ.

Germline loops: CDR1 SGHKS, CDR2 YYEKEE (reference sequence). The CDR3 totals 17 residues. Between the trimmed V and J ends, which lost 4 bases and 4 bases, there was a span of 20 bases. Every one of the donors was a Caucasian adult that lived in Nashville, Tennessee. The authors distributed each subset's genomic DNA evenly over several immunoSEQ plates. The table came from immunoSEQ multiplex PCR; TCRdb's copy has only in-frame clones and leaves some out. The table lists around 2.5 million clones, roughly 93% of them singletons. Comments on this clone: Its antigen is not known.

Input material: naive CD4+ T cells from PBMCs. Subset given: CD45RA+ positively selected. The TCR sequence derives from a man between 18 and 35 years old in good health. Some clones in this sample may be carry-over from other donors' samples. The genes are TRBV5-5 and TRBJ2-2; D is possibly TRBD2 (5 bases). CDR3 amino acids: CASSRGLTPAGTGELFF. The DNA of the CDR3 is TGTGCCAGCAGCCGTGGACTGACTCCGGCAGGCACCGGGGAGCTGTTTTTT.